These 30 T cell receptor beta chains came from one sample sequenced in a study of OX40 agonist ivuxolimab in advanced cancers. Clones were read by immunoSEQ multiplex PCR, and TCRdb kept only the in-frame ones, dropping some. The sample comprises approximately 40,000 clones, about 91% of which are singletons, and about 23% rests with the top ten. This material consisted of CD4+ or CD8+ T cells sorted from blood, taken in a trial of the OX40 agonist ivuxolimab. The receptors shown here come from an adult with an advanced solid tumor such as melanoma, head and neck, liver or kidney cancer.

The chain uses TRBV4-1 and TRBJ2-7; 9 bases map to TRBD1. CDR3 length: 13 amino acids. V gave up 5 bases and J gave up 4 bases; unmatched junction bases: 3. Germline CDR1 MGHRA, CDR2 YSYEKL. DNA of the CDR3: TGCGCCAGCAGCTCGGACAGGGGATACGAGCAGTACTTC. It yields the protein CASSSDRGYEQYF.

The chain recombines TRBV5-4 with TRBJ2-1; maybe TRBD2 (6 bases). The CDR3 is 16 residues long. The ends were cut back, 4 bases at V and 4 bases at J, with 18 bases in the middle. The germline gives CDR1 SGHNT, CDR2 YYREEE (reference sequence). DNA of the CDR3: TGTGCCAGCAGCCATCATGAACTTGGGGGGTACAATGAGCAGTTCTTC. This translates into CASSHHELGGYNEQFF.

The chain employs TRBV9 and TRBJ1-5, with D perhaps TRBD1 (6 bases). V was cut by 3 bases and J by 1 base, with 8 bases left in between. Germline loops: CDR1 SGDLS, CDR2 YYNGEE. This CDR3 comprises 14 residues. CDR3 nucleotide sequence: TGTGCCAGCAGCGGAGGACAGAGCAATCAGCCCCAGCATTTT. Amino acids: CASSGGQSNQPQHF.

This clone was detected once. At one of its ends the junction is not consistent with the germline gene, which may arise from a read error. The gene calls are TRBV6-1 and TRBJ2-7, with no clear D. The CDR3 spans 14 residues. Germline V gene sequence: CDR1 MNHNS, CDR2 SASEGT. CDR3 in amino acids: CASSEVSGAYEQYF. CDR3 sequence (DNA): TGTGCCAGCAGCGAAGTTTCTGGGGCCTACGAGCAGTACTTC.

V usage is TRBV30 and J usage is TRBJ2-7, with no clear D. V was trimmed by 2 bases and J by 5 bases, leaving 10 bases between them. The CDR3 is 12 residues long. Germline V gives CDR1 GTSNPN, CDR2 SVGIG (reference sequence). CDR3 region: CAWSTQYDEQYF. The CDR3 DNA is TGTGCCTGGAGTACCCAATACGACGAGCAGTACTTC. The complete variable domain, with remaining parts taken from reference TRBV30 and TRBJ2-7, reads SQTIHQWPATLVQPVGSPLSLECTVEGTSNPNLYWYRQAAGRGLQLLFYSVGIGQISSEVPQNLSASRPQDRQFILSSKKLLLSDSGFYLCAWSTQYDEQYFGPGTRLTVT.

In its sample, this clone is medium-sized (0.01 to 0.1%). The chain couples TRBV7-8 to TRBJ2-2; TRBD2 agrees at 12 bases. Germline V gene sequence: CDR1 SGHVS, CDR2 FQNEAQ. This CDR3 is built from 17 residues. Germline trimming cut 5 bases from V and 5 bases from J; bases unmatched to any gene: 9. The CDR3, as DNA: TGTGCCAGCAGCAAGACTAGCGGGAGCCCGAGGACCGGGGAGCTGTTTTTT. Translating gives CASSKTSGSPRTGELFF.

The chain joins TRBV4-1 to TRBJ2-5; D remains ambiguous. V lost 0 bases, J lost 1 base, and 6 bases lay in between. CDR3 length: 14 amino acids. Germline V gene sequence: CDR1 MGHRA, CDR2 YSYEKL. CDR3 region: CASSQDPIQETQYF. In DNA, the CDR3 is TGCGCCAGCAGCCAAGACCCTATCCAAGAGACCCAGTACTTC.

This chain links TRBV9 with TRBJ2-5, with D perhaps matching TRBD2 (6 bases). The CDR3 is 15 residues long. V was pared by 2 bases and J by 2 bases, with 13 bases between. Per the germline V gene, CDR1 is SGDLS and CDR2 is YYNGEE. The CDR3 spells CASSVVTGAQETQYF. CDR3 nucleotides: TGTGCCAGCAGCGTCGTGACGGGAGCACAAGAGACCCAGTACTTC.

The chain has TRBV7-9 and TRBJ1-2; a weak D match, TRBD1 (6 bases). CDR1 is SEHNR and CDR2 is FQNEAQ in the germline V gene (reference sequence). The CDR3 consists of 12 residues. V gave up 4 bases and J gave up 7 bases, with 10 bases separating them. The CDR3: CASSSGQPGYTF. The CDR3 DNA is TGTGCCAGCAGCTCAGGACAGCCTGGCTACACCTTC. The full variable domain, rest sourced from reference TRBV7-9 and TRBJ1-2, is DTGVSQNPRHKITKRGQNVTFRCDPISEHNRLYWYRQTLGQGPEFLTYFQNEAQLEKSRLLSDRFSAERPKGSFSTLEIQRTEQGDSAMYLCASSSGQPGYTFGSGTRLTVV.

The CDR3 nucleotides read TGTGCCAGCAGTGTAGGGCCAAATCAGCCCCAGCATTTT. This gives the protein CASSVGPNQPQHF. This chain connects TRBV6-5 to TRBJ1-5; unclear D gene. This CDR3 comprises 13 residues. V was pared by 5 bases and J by 4 bases, with 9 bases between. Germline lookup yields CDR1 MNHEY and CDR2 SVGAGI.

The rearrangement links TRBV5-6 to TRBJ2-7; TRBD1 aligns across 12 bases. The trim removed 4 bases at V and 5 bases at J, leaving 4 bases unmatched. This CDR3 is built from 14 residues. Germline values: CDR1 SGHDT, CDR2 YYEEEE. The CDR3 here is CASSTGQGADEQYF. Here the CDR3 DNA reads TGTGCCAGCAGCACGGGACAGGGGGCGGACGAGCAGTACTTC. The full variable domain, rest sourced from reference TRBV5-6 and TRBJ2-7, is DAGVTQSPTHLIKTRGQQVTLRCSPKSGHDTVSWYQQALGQGPQFIFQYYEEEERQRGNFPDRFSGHQFPNYSSELNVNALLLGDSALYLCASSTGQGADEQYFGPGTRLTVT.

The gene calls are TRBV7-8 and TRBJ2-1; unclear D gene. The CDR3 contains 14 residues. V dropped 4 bases and J dropped 6 bases, with 13 bases sitting between them. The germline V gene encodes CDR1 SGHVS and CDR2 FQNEAQ. In DNA, the CDR3 is TGTGCCAGCAGCTCTAGTACTGCGTTCAATGAGCAGTTCTTC. This gives the protein CASSSSTAFNEQFF.

The gene calls are TRBV27 and TRBJ1-1, with D uncertain. The CDR3 runs to 13 residues. V gave up 6 bases and J gave up 0 bases, with 8 bases separating them. Germline V CDR1 and CDR2: MNHEY, SMNVEV (reference sequence). CDR3 sequence: CASSRKLNTEAFF. CDR3 nucleotides: TGTGCCAGCAGCCGGAAGCTGAACACTGAAGCTTTCTTT.

The chain links TRBV15 to TRBJ1-3; D gene uncertain. The CDR3 has 16 amino acids. The germline CDR1 and CDR2 sequences are LNHNV and YYDKDF (reference sequence). The V and J ends lost 0 bases and 2 bases respectively, with 11 bases between them. The CDR3 nucleotides are TGTGCCACCAGCAGAGATTCCTCCAATACTGGAAACACCATATATTTT. Residues: CATSRDSSNTGNTIYF.

J is TRBJ2-7 and V is TRBV7-3; D gene uncertain. Looked up from germline, CDR1 is SGHTA and CDR2 is FQGTGA. Between the trimmed V and J ends, which lost 2 bases and 3 bases, there was a span of 14 bases. The CDR3 spans 15 residues. This chain's CDR3 is CASSLGSPDHYEQYF. CDR3 sequence (DNA): TGTGCCAGCAGCTTAGGCAGCCCAGACCACTACGAGCAGTACTTC.

This clone was seen more than once but under ten times. The DNA of the CDR3 is TGTGCCAGCAGCGTAGCCGGGCACTTCTCCTACGAGCAGTACTTC. It specifies CASSVAGHFSYEQYF. The V and J genes are TRBV9 and TRBJ2-7; no clear D. Germline-derived CDR1 and CDR2 are SGDLS and YYNGEE. The V end was cut by 0 bases, the J end by 0 bases, with 10 bases between. The CDR3 spans 15 residues.

This clone has just one count. The CDR3 region has the DNA TGTGCCAGCAGCGTGAACTACGAGCAGTACTTC. The encoded protein is CASSVNYEQYF. The chain uses TRBV7-2 and TRBJ2-7, with no clear D. Germline CDR1 is SGHTA and CDR2 is FQGNSA. The CDR3 is 11 amino acids. V was shortened by 5 bases and J by 3 bases, with 5 bases between the two germline ends.

The chain employs TRBV6-5 and TRBJ2-3; 13 bases align to TRBD2. The CDR3 contains 15 residues. V was pared by 7 bases and J by 5 bases, with 6 bases of the junction left unmatched. Germline V gene data show CDR1 as MNHEY and CDR2 as SVGAGI. CDR3 residues: CASKGLAGVGDTQYF. In DNA form, the CDR3 reads TGTGCCAGCAAAGGACTAGCGGGAGTTGGAGATACGCAGTATTTT.

The V call is TRBV6-4, the J call TRBJ1-1, with D hard to call. The CDR3 consists of 13 residues. V lost 0 bases to trimming and J lost 5 bases, with 7 bases between them. CDR1 MRHNA and CDR2 SNTAGT come from the germline V gene. This CDR3 is CASSDSWETEAFF. The CDR3 DNA reads as TGTGCCAGCAGTGACTCGTGGGAGACTGAAGCTTTCTTT.

The rearrangement uses TRBV19 and TRBJ1-5, with 11 bases matching TRBD1. There are 17 residues in the CDR3. Per the germline V gene, CDR1 is LNHDA and CDR2 is SQIVND (reference sequence). After removal of 6 bases from V and 5 bases from J, the junction contained 12 bases not matched to a gene. The DNA for the CDR3 is TGTGCCAGTAGCTATATAAGTCCGGGACAGGGGGATCAGCCCCAGCATTTT. This gives the protein CASSYISPGQGDQPQHF. Full variable domain (missing parts from reference TRBV19 and TRBJ1-5): DGGITQSPKYLFRKEGQNVTLSCEQNLNHDAMYWYRQDPGQGLRLIYYSQIVNDFQKGDIAEGYSVSREKKESFPLTVTSAQKNPTAFYLCASSYISPGQGDQPQHFGDGTRLSIL.

This chain connects TRBV2 to TRBJ1-2; D call uncertain. The germline V and J ends were trimmed by 3 bases and 4 bases, with 15 bases remaining between them. CDR1 is SNHLY, CDR2 FYNNEI, per germline. This CDR3 is 15 amino acids long. The chain's CDR3 is CASSERGRRTYGYTF. The CDR3 coding sequence is TGTGCCAGCAGTGAGCGTGGACGGAGGACCTATGGCTACACCTTC. The full variable domain, its missing parts supplied by reference TRBV2 and TRBJ1-2, is EPEVTQTPSHQVTQMGQEVILRCVPISNHLYFYWYRQILGQKVEFLVSFYNNEISEKSEIFDDQFSVERPDGSNFTLKIRSTKLEDSAMYFCASSERGRRTYGYTFGSGTRLTVV.

This rearrangement joins TRBV1 to TRBJ2-7; TRBD1 reflects the table's D call only, with no check against the DNA. TRBV1 is a recognized pseudogene. The CDR3 sequence is 15 residues long. The CDR3 protein is CTSSQVGQGVYEQYF. DNA of the CDR3: TGCACCAGCAGCCAAGTGGGACAGGGGGTCTACGAGCAGTACTTC.

Concerning this clone: This likely stems from a read error, as it lies one base from a far larger clone. In DNA form, the CDR3 reads TGTGCCAGCAGCCAACTACCTGGGGGGACATTTGGTAATGAGCAGTTCTTC. It yields the protein CASSQLPGGTFGNEQFF. The chain employs TRBV4-2 and TRBJ2-1; D possibly uses TRBD1 or TRBD2 (6 bases each). The germline V and J ends were trimmed by 2 bases and 7 bases, with 21 bases remaining between them. Germline values: CDR1 LGHNA, CDR2 YNFKEQ. The CDR3 runs 17 residues.

As DNA, the CDR3 is TGTGCCAGCAGCTACGGTCGGTATACCTACGAGCAGTACTTC. Translating gives CASSYGRYTYEQYF. The V and J genes are TRBV5-6 and TRBJ2-7, with D unclear. Germline V gives CDR1 SGHDT, CDR2 YYEEEE. The CDR3 is 14 residues long. Trimming removed 3 bases from V and 2 bases from J, with 12 bases in between.

The chain carries TRBV15 and TRBJ2-3; D is ambiguous. This CDR3 is 14 amino acids long. The V end was cut by 6 bases, the J end by 6 bases, with 16 bases between. CDR1 is LNHNV and CDR2 is YYDKDF in the germline V gene (reference sequence). CDR3 in amino acids: CATSITVAQDTQYF. The CDR3 nucleotides read TGTGCCACCAGTATAACGGTTGCACAGGATACGCAGTATTTT.

The chain is built from TRBV19 and TRBJ2-2, with D uncertain. CDR1 and CDR2 (germline): LNHDA, SQIVND (reference sequence). Deletions cut 9 bases from V and 0 bases from J, with 17 bases between. This CDR3 is 16 amino acids long. The CDR3 protein is CASTRDGNANTGELFF. As DNA, the CDR3 is TGTGCCAGCACGCGAGATGGAAACGCGAACACCGGGGAGCTGTTTTTT.

The rearrangement links TRBV6-1 to TRBJ2-1, with D perhaps TRBD1 (6 bases). CDR1 MNHNS and CDR2 SASEGT come from the germline V gene. The CDR3 is made up of 14 amino acids. V gave up 6 bases and J gave up 3 bases, with 12 bases separating them. In DNA form, the CDR3 reads TGTGCCAGCAGGGAGATAGGGGGCTACAATGAGCAGTTCTTC. Protein sequence: CASREIGGYNEQFF.

This rearrangement joins TRBV7-8 to TRBJ1-1; a possible D gene is TRBD1 (5 bases). The CDR3 spans 17 residues. V was clipped by 5 bases and J by 4 bases, with 23 bases between them. Per the germline V gene, CDR1 is SGHVS and CDR2 is FQNEAQ. The CDR3 DNA sequence: TGTGCCAGCAGCCCTGGATCTATCTTCTGGGGGGGCACTGAAGCTTTCTTT. Protein product: CASSPGSIFWGGTEAFF.

The rearrangement joins TRBV4-1 to TRBJ2-2; no clear D. V was clipped by 3 bases and J by 5 bases, with 4 bases between them. CDR3 length: 12 residues. Germline CDR1 and CDR2: MGHRA and YSYEKL. CDR3 sequence (DNA): TGCGCCAGCAGCCAGGGAACCGGGGAGCTGTTTTTT. Its translation is CASSQGTGELFF.

V and J are TRBV27 and TRBJ1-5; D is unclear. V was trimmed by 7 bases and J by 4 bases, leaving 11 bases between them. Per germline, CDR1 MNHEY and CDR2 SMNVEV (reference sequence). The CDR3 totals 13 residues. CDR3 amino acids: CASISEWNQPQHF. CDR3 nucleotide sequence: TGTGCCAGCATTTCTGAGTGGAATCAGCCCCAGCATTTT.